This TCR beta chain is from a study of T cell responses to AZD1222 COVID-19 vaccine. General study points: White British donors predominated, females outnumbered males, and clonal diversity was possibly underestimated.

TCRdb's table, derived via immunoSEQ multiplex PCR, lists solely in-frame clones and lacks some. The sample carries tens of thousands of clones, about 88% recorded once. About this clone itself: Its antigen is not known.

Germline V gene sequence: CDR1 SGHTA, CDR2 FQGTGA. Losses at the gene ends were 2 bases for V and 5 bases for J; bases not matched to a gene: 4. The CDR3 consists of 15 residues. The source material was peripheral blood, sampled on day 0 of AZD1222 vaccination. This chain links TRBV7-3 with TRBJ2-5; 11 positions match TRBD2. The clonotype comes from an adult in good health. The CDR3 sequence: CASSLRSGGAETQYF. Written as DNA, the CDR3 is TGTGCCAGCAGCTTACGTAGCGGGGGGGCGGAGACCCAGTACTTC.